Presented here are 9 T cell receptor beta chains from one specimen sequenced in a study of regulatory T cells in long-lasting Graves disease. The time point was: persistent/refractory GD, antithyroid drugs over 5 years with positive TRAb. The TCR library was prepared using RNA isolated from PBMCs. Through Arm-PCR of CDR3 regions and iRepertoire HTBI primers, TCR beta libraries were built. From the multiplex PCR reads, TCRdb called clonotypes with MiXCR, one entry per CDR3 protein. The sample lists some 340,000 distinct CDR3 sequences; roughly 24% were seen once. Material: peripheral blood mononuclear cells (PBMCs), obtained when the disease was refractory, from a patient treated with antithyroid drugs. The receptors stem from a woman in her thirties or forties with Graves disease.

This clonotype was seen many times. This rearrangement joins TRBV6-1 to TRBJ1-5; D is undetermined. Germline V lookup: CDR1 MNHNS, CDR2 SASEGT. The CDR3 sequence is 13 residues long. V was trimmed by 4 bases and J by 0 bases, leaving 4 bases between them. The CDR3 is CASSGSSNQPQHF. CDR3 in DNA: TGTGCCAGCAGTGGATCTAGCAATCAGCCCCAGCATTTT.

The V call is TRBV19, the J call TRBJ1-5, with D hard to call. The germline gives CDR1 LNHDA, CDR2 SQIVND (reference sequence). The CDR3 covers 14 residues. V gave up 1 base and J gave up 3 bases, with 7 bases separating them. CDR3 DNA: TGTGCCAGTAGTATAGCGTCACCCAATCAGCCCCAGCATTTT. Its protein product is CASSIASPNQPQHF.

The sample holds many counts of this clonotype. The chain employs TRBV6-1 and TRBJ1-5; D is perhaps TRBD1 (6 bases). V was cut by 6 bases and J by 5 bases, with 14 bases left in between. The CDR3 covers 14 residues. Germline V gene lookup returns CDR1 MNHNS and CDR2 SASEGT. The CDR3 protein is CASSPNGGHQPQHF. The DNA for the CDR3 is TGTGCCAGCAGCCCGAATGGGGGGCATCAGCCCCAGCATTTT.

This clonotype has only a few counts. The J gene is TRBJ2-7, the V gene TRBV7-2; 9 bases match TRBD2. CDR1 and CDR2 (germline): SGHTA, FQGNSA. V lost 0 bases, J lost 6 bases, and 6 bases stayed unmatched. CDR3 length: 15 residues. CDR3 sequence (DNA): TGTGCCAGCAGCTTAGCGGCTAGCGGGACCGGCGAGCAGTACTTC. It codes for CASSLAASGTGEQYF.

This clonotype came up many times. The rearrangement joins TRBV25-1 to TRBJ1-6; the D gene is possibly TRBD1 (6 bases). The V end was cut by 3 bases, the J end by 6 bases, with 9 bases between. The V gene's germline CDR1 is MGHDK and CDR2 SYGVNS. The CDR3 is 14 amino acids. The CDR3 sequence is CASSDTGTNSPLHF. CDR3 bases: TGTGCCAGCAGTGATACAGGGACTAATTCACCCCTCCACTTT. Full variable domain (outside the CDR3, taken from reference TRBV25-1 and TRBJ1-6): EADIYQTPRYLVIGTGKKITLECSQTMGHDKMYWYQQDPGMELHLIHYSYGVNSTEKGDLSSESTVSRIRTEHFPLTLESARPSHTSQYLCASSDTGTNSPLHFGNGTRLTVT.

Worth noting for this clonotype: This may arise from a read error, as a much more abundant clone is one base away. CDR3 sequence: CSVGGQSYEQYF. The CDR3 bases are TGCAGCGTTGGAGGGCAGTCGTACGAGCAGTACTTC. The rearrangement joins TRBV29-1 to TRBJ2-7, with D possibly being TRBD2 (5 bases). This CDR3 contains 12 residues. V lost 4 bases to trimming and J lost 4 bases, with 11 bases between them. CDR1 is SQVTM, CDR2 ANQGSEA, per germline.

This clonotype was observed a handful of times. The chain joins TRBV28 to TRBJ2-1; TRBD2 agrees at 12 bases. Trimming cost V 4 bases and J 8 bases; bases outside gene matches: 6. CDR1 is MDHEN, CDR2 SYDVKM, per germline. The CDR3 runs 15 residues. As DNA, the CDR3 is TGTGCCAGCAGTTCTGGCCTAGCGGGAGGGTATGAGCAGTTCTTC. This sequence encodes CASSSGLAGGYEQFF.

The chain combines TRBV24-1 with TRBJ1-5; D remains unclear. V was shortened by 6 bases and J by 3 bases, with 14 bases between the two germline ends. Germline CDR1 KGHDR, CDR2 SFDVKD. The CDR3 is 15 residues long. The CDR3 sequence: CATSSSLGINQPQHF. The DNA for the CDR3 is TGTGCCACCAGTAGTAGTTTGGGAATCAATCAGCCCCAGCATTTT.

The chain uses TRBV7-3 and TRBJ2-5, with 11 bases aligning to TRBD2. Germline assignment: CDR1 SGHTA and CDR2 FQGTGA. V trimming: 5 bases; J trimming: 5 bases; junction bases outside the gene matches: 10. The CDR3 length is 16 residues. CDR3 sequence reads: CASSPLAGGPAETQYF. The CDR3 DNA sequence: TGTGCCAGCAGCCCCTTAGCGGGAGGGCCGGCGGAGACCCAGTACTTC.